These 9 T cell receptor beta chains share one sample of origin, sequenced in a study of blood T cell repertoires in COVID-19. Assay used: immunoSEQ multiplex PCR; TCRdb lists only in-frame clones, some missing. The sample contains about 76,000 clones, around 90% of which appear only once. The material sequenced was peripheral blood. These receptors were obtained from a woman of 80 years or more with active or convalescent COVID-19.

This CDR3 is CASSLVGRGSPLHF. CDR3 DNA: TGTGCCAGCAGCTTAGTTGGGAGAGGGTCACCCCTCCACTTT. V and J are TRBV7-6 and TRBJ1-6; D gene unclear. From germline, CDR1 is SGHVS and CDR2 FNYEAQ. The V end lost 1 base, the J end lost 10 bases, and 11 bases lay between the germline ends. CDR3 length: 14 residues.

This chain connects TRBV9 to TRBJ2-1; TRBD2 aligns across 8 bases. This CDR3 comprises 15 residues. V shed 3 bases and J 3 bases; nucleotides not matched to a gene: 5. Germline V lookup: CDR1 SGDLS, CDR2 YYNGEE. Here the CDR3 DNA reads TGTGCCAGCAGCGACGGGCGGGGGGTCTACAATGAGCAGTTCTTC. The encoded protein is CASSDGRGVYNEQFF. The full variable domain, in which reference TRBV9 and TRBJ2-1 provide the parts outside the CDR3, is DSGVTQTPKHLITATGQRVTLRCSPRSGDLSVYWYQQSLDQGLQFLIQYYNGEERAKGNILERFSAQQFPDLHSELNLSSLELGDSALYFCASSDGRGVYNEQFFGPGTRLTVL.

The gene calls are TRBV7-2 and TRBJ2-1; D possibly corresponds to TRBD2 (6 bases). Germline assignment: CDR1 SGHTA and CDR2 FQGNSA. The CDR3 length is 17 residues. With 2 bases removed from V and 2 bases from J, the gap between germline ends came to 16 bases. The CDR3 sequence: CASSLRRVGVPYNEQFF. For the CDR3, the DNA is TGTGCCAGCAGCTTACGGAGGGTCGGGGTCCCCTACAATGAGCAGTTCTTC.

The genes are TRBV6-2 or TRBV6-3 and TRBJ2-5; D perhaps matches TRBD2 (6 bases). Trimming removed 4 bases at V and 5 bases at J, with 11 bases between. Looked up from germline, CDR1 is MNHEY and CDR2 is SVGEGT. This CDR3 is built from 13 residues. CDR3 protein: CASSSRRGETQYF. Written as DNA, the CDR3 is TGTGCCAGCAGTTCCCGCCGGGGGGAGACCCAGTACTTC.

The chain uses TRBV7-2 and TRBJ1-6; weak D call: TRBD1 (6 bases). The V end lost 4 bases, the J end lost 3 bases, and 13 bases lay between the germline ends. Germline CDR1 SGHTA, CDR2 FQGNSA. The CDR3 is 16 amino acids. CDR3 region: CASSWGPAGYNSPLHF. DNA of the CDR3: TGTGCCAGCAGCTGGGGGCCCGCCGGCTATAATTCACCCCTCCACTTT.

The chain uses TRBV15 and TRBJ1-2; a possible D gene is TRBD1 (5 bases). Germline V CDR1 and CDR2: LNHNV, YYDKDF (reference sequence). V lost 1 base to trimming and J lost 8 bases, with 17 bases between them. The length of the CDR3 is 15 residues. CDR3 region: CATSRGGRSPLGYTF. CDR3 bases: TGTGCCACCAGCAGAGGGGGCAGGTCTCCTCTCGGCTACACCTTC.

The chain couples TRBV7-2 to TRBJ1-4, with D unclear. This CDR3 region has 14 residues. The germline V and J ends were trimmed by 5 bases and 0 bases, with 7 bases remaining between them. From germline, CDR1 is SGHTA and CDR2 FQGNSA. In DNA, the CDR3 is TGTGCCAGCAGCCCAGCGGCAACTAATGAAAAACTGTTTTTT. Translated, it gives CASSPAATNEKLFF.

The V call is TRBV6-1, the J call TRBJ1-2; the match to TRBD1 covers 10 bases. Germline V gene data show CDR1 as MNHNS and CDR2 as SASEGT. CDR3 length equals 14 residues. The V gene end was trimmed by 2 bases and the J gene end by 8 bases; junction bases not matched to a gene: 5. CDR3 protein: CASSEIGTGEGYTF. The CDR3 nucleotides are TGTGCCAGCAGTGAAATCGGGACAGGGGAAGGCTACACCTTC.

This rearrangement joins TRBV28 to TRBJ1-3; no definite D call. Trimming removed 3 bases from V and 0 bases from J, with 6 bases in between. CDR1 MDHEN and CDR2 SYDVKM come from the germline V gene. This CDR3 is built from 14 residues. CDR3 protein: CASSFSDSGNTIYF. CDR3 nucleotide sequence: TGTGCCAGCAGTTTTAGTGACTCTGGAAACACCATATATTTT.